The source of this TCR beta chain is a study of blood T cell repertoires in COVID-19. Study overall: Acute and convalescent COVID-19 specimens originated in the United States, Italy and Spain. Nucleic acid was either cDNA or gDNA, and it came from T cells, B-cell-depleted T cells, or PBMCs.

Trimming pared 3 bases from V and 3 bases from J, leaving 8 bases between. The CDR3 has 13 amino acids. Methods used by the authors: Reference gene primers were amplified, and this amplification served to estimate nucleated cell counts. TCRdb's table, derived via immunoSEQ multiplex PCR, lists solely in-frame clones and lacks some. Clonal size and the V and J genes are those of that table, whereas D and trimming came from the DNA. The data show 150,000 to 180,000 clones, roughly 80% seen once. The chain employs TRBV12-3 or TRBV12-4 and TRBJ1-2; TRBD1 might be the D (5 bases). Material for sequencing was peripheral blood. The clonotype comes from an older woman with acute or convalescent COVID-19. The CDR3 reads CASSLGGDYGYTF. CDR3 nucleotides: TGTGCCAGCAGTTTGGGGGGAGACTATGGCTACACCTTC.